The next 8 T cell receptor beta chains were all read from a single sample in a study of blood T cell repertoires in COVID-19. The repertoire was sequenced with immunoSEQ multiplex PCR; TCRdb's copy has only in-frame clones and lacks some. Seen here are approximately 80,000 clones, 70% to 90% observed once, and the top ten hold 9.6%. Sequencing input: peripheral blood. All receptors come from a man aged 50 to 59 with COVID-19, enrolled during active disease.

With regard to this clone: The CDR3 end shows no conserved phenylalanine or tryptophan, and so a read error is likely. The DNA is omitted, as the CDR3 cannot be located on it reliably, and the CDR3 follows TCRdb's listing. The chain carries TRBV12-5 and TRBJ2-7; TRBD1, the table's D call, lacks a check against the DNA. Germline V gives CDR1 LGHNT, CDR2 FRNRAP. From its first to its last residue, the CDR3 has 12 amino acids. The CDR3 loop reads CASGLPDRDGCL.

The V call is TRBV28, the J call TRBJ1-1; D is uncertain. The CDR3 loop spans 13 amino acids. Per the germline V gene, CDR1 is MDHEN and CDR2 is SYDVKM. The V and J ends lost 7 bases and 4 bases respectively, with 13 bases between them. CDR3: CASTITLFTEAFF. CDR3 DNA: TGTGCCAGCACGATTACATTATTCACTGAAGCTTTCTTT.

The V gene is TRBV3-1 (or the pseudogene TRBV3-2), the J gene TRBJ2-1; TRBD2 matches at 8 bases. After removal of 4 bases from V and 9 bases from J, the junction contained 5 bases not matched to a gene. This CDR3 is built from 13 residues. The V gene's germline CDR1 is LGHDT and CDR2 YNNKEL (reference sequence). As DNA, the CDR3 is TGTGCCAGCAGCCTCCGACTAGCGCCTGAGCAGTTCTTC. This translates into CASSLRLAPEQFF.

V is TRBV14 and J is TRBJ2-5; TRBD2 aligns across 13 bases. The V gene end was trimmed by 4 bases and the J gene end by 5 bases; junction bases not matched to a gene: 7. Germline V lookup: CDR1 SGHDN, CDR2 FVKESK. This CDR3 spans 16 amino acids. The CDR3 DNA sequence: TGTGCCAGCAGCCCGGGACTAGCGGGAACGGAGGAGACCCAGTACTTC. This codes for CASSPGLAGTEETQYF. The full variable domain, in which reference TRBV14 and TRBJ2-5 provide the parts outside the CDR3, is EAGVTQFPSHSVIEKGQTVTLRCDPISGHDNLYWYRRVMGKEIKFLLHFVKESKQDESGMPNNRFLAERTGGTYSTLKVQPAELEDSGVYFCASSPGLAGTEETQYFGPGTRLLVL.

This chain's CDR3 is CASSQDRKDRNYGYTF. Here the CDR3 DNA reads TGCGCCAGCAGCCAAGATAGGAAGGACAGAAACTATGGCTACACCTTC. The chain is built from TRBV4-3 and TRBJ1-2, with D possibly TRBD1 on 6 matching bases. The germline V and J ends were trimmed by 0 bases and 2 bases, with 13 bases remaining between them. The CDR3 totals 16 residues. Germline V lookup: CDR1 LGHNA, CDR2 YSLEER.

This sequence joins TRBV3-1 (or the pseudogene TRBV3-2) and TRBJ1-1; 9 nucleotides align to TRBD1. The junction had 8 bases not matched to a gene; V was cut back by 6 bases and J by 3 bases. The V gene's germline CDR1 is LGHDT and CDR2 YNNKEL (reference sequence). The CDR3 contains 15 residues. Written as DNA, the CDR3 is TGTGCCAGCAGAACAGGGGGCCGGGAGGACACTGAAGCTTTCTTT. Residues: CASRTGGREDTEAFF.

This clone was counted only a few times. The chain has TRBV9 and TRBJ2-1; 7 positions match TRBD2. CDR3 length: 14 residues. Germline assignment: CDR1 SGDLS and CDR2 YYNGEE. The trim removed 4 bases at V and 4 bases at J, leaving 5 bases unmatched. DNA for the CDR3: TGTGCCAGCAGCCCCGGGACTACATACAATGAGCAGTTCTTC. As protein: CASSPGTTYNEQFF.

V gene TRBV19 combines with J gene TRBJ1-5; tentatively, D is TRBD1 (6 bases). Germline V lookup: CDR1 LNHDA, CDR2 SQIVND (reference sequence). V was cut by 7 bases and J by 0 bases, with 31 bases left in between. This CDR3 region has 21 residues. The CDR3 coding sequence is TGTGCCAGTACCTATACCCTCCTACGGGGACAAGGAAGGTATAGCAATCAGCCCCAGCATTTT. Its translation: CASTYTLLRGQGRYSNQPQHF.